The 5 T cell receptor beta chains below all came from one sample that was sequenced in a study of shared clonotypes between healthy human individuals. Clones were read by immunoSEQ multiplex PCR, and TCRdb kept only the in-frame ones, dropping some. The sample consists of 2 million to 3 million clones, over 85% of them appearing once. Sequenced: naive CD4+ T cells from PBMCs. The subset is: CD45RA+ positively selected. The receptors were sampled from a man aged 18 to 35 in good health. Some clones in this sample may be carry-over from other donors' samples.

This chain joins TRBV4-3 and TRBJ2-7, with 9 bases identical to TRBD1. The CDR3 is 15 amino acids. Germline-derived CDR1 and CDR2 are LGHNA and YSLEER. The V segment lost 3 bases and the J segment 5 bases; nucleotides outside the gene matches: 8. In DNA, the CDR3 is TGCGCCAGCAGCCAGGAGGGGGGACAGGGCCACGAGCAGTACTTC. Amino acid sequence: CASSQEGGQGHEQYF.

This chain links TRBV2 with TRBJ2-7; D not certain. Germline V CDR1 and CDR2: SNHLY, FYNNEI. V was shortened by 5 bases and J by 6 bases, with 14 bases between the two germline ends. The CDR3 extends over 13 amino acids. CDR3 nucleotides: TGTGCCAGCAGTACCGCTGCAGCACCCGAGCAGTACTTC. It is translated as CASSTAAAPEQYF.

In regard to this clone: Other nucleotide sequences in the sample specify the same CDR3. This chain uses TRBV7-2 with TRBJ2-7, with D unresolved. Looked up from germline, CDR1 is SGHTA and CDR2 is FQGNSA. The CDR3 runs 14 residues. Trimming removed 0 bases from V and 2 bases from J, with 8 bases in between. The CDR3 loop reads CASSLAGGPYEQYF. The CDR3 bases are TGTGCCAGCAGCTTAGCGGGTGGGCCCTACGAGCAGTACTTC.

The rearrangement joins TRBV5-1 to TRBJ2-1, with unresolved D. The V end was cut by 1 base, the J end by 4 bases, with 9 bases between. Per germline, CDR1 SGHRS and CDR2 YFSETQ. There are 14 residues in the CDR3. The CDR3 loop reads CASSLRTDYNEQFF. CDR3 DNA sequence: TGCGCCAGCAGCTTGAGGACGGATTACAATGAGCAGTTCTTC.

Comments on this clone: Different DNA sequences within this sample yield the same CDR3. This rearrangement joins TRBV5-1 to TRBJ2-1; 7 bases agree with TRBD2. Trimming took 0 bases from V and 6 from J; bases not matched to a gene: 6. The CDR3 runs 15 residues. Per the germline V gene, CDR1 is SGHRS and CDR2 is YFSETQ. CDR3 protein: CASSLGLAGGNEQFF. CDR3 DNA: TGCGCCAGCAGCTTGGGACTAGCCGGTGGCAATGAGCAGTTCTTC.